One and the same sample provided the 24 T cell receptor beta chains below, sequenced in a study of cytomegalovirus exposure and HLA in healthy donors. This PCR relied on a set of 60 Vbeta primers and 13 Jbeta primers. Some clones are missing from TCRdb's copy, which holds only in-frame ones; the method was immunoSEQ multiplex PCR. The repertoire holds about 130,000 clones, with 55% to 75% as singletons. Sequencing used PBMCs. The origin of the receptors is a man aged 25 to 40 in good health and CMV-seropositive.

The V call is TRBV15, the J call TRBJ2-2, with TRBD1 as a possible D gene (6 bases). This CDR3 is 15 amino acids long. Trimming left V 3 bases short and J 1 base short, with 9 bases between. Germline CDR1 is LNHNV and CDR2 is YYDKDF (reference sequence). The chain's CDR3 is CATSSVGGNTGELFF. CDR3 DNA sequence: TGTGCCACCAGCAGTGTAGGGGGGAACACCGGGGAGCTGTTTTTT.

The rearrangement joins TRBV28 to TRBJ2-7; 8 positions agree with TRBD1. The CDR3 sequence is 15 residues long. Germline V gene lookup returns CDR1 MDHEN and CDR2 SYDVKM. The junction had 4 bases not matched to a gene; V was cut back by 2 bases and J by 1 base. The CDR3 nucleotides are TGTGCCAGCAGTTTAGTCCGGACAGGGTCCTACGAGCAGTACTTC. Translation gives CASSLVRTGSYEQYF.

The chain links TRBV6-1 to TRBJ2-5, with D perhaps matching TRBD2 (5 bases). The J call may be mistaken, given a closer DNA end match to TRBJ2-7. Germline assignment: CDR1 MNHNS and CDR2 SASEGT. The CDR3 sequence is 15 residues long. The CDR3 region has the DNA TGTGCCAGCAGTCCATCTCAGAGCGGTTCCTACGAGCAGTACTTC. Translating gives CASSPSQSGSYEQYF.

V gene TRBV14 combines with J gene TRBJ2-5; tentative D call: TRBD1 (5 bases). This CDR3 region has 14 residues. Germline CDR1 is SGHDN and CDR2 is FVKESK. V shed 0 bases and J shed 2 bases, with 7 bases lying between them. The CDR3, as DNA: TGTGCCAGCAGCCAAGAAACAGGACAAGAGACCCAGTACTTC. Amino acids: CASSQETGQETQYF.

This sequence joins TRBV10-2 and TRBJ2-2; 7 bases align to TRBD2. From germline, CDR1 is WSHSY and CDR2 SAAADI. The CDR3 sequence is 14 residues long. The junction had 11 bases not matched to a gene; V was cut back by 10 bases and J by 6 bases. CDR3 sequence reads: CATQRLAGAGELFF. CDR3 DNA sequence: TGCGCCACCCAGAGACTAGCCGGGGCCGGGGAGCTGTTTTTT.

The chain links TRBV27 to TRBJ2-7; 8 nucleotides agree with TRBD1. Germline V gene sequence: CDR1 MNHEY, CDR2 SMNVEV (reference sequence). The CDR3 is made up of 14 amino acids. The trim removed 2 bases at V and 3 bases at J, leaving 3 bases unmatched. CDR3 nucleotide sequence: TGTGCCAGCAGTTTAGGGACAGGCATCTACGAGCAGTACTTC. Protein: CASSLGTGIYEQYF.

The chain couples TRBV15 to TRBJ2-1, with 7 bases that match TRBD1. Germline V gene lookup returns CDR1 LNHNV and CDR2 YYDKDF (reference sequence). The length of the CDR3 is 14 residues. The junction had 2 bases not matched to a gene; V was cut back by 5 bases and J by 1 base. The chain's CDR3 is CATSLTGSYNEQFF. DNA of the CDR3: TGTGCCACCAGCCTGACAGGGTCCTACAATGAGCAGTTCTTC.

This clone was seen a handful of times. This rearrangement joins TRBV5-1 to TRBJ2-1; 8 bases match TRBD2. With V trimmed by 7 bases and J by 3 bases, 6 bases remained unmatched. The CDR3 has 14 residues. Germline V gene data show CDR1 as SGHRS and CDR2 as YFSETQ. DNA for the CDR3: TGCGCCAGCCATGCGGGGGGCCTCTACAATGAGCAGTTCTTC. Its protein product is CASHAGGLYNEQFF.

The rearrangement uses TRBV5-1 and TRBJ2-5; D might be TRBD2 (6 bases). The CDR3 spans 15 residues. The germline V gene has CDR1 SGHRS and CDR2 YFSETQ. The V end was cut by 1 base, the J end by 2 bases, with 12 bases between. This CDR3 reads CASSLFPGTQETQYF. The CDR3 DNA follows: TGCGCCAGCAGCTTGTTTCCTGGGACTCAAGAGACCCAGTACTTC.

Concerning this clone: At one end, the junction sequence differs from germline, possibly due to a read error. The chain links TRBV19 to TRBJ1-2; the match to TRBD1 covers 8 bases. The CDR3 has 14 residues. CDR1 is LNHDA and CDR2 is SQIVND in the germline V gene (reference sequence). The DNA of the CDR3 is TGTGCCGGTAGTAGCCCGGGACAGGTACGGGGCTACACCTTC. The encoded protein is CAGSSPGQVRGYTF.

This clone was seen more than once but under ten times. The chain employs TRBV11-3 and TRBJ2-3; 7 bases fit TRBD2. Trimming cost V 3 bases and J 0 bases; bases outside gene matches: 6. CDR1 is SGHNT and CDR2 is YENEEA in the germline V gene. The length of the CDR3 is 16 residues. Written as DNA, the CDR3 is TGTGCCAGCAGCTTTGGGCTAGCGGCTAGCACAGATACGCAGTATTTT. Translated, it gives CASSFGLAASTDTQYF.

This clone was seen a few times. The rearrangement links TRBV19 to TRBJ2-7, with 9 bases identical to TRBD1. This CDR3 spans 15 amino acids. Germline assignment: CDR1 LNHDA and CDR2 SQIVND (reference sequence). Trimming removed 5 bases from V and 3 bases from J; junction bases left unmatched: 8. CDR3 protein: CASSPATGGFYEQYF. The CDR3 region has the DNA TGTGCCAGTAGTCCCGCGACAGGGGGTTTCTACGAGCAGTACTTC.

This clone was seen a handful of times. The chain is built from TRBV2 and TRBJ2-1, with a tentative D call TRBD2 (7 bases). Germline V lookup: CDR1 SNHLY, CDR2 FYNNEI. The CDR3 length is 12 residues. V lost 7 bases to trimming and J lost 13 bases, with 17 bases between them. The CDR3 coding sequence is TGTGCCAGCAAGAGGGGGAGGGCCGTTCAGTTCTTC. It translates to CASKRGRAVQFF. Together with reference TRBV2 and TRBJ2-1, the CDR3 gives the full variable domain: EPEVTQTPSHQVTQMGQEVILRCVPISNHLYFYWYRQILGQKVEFLVSFYNNEISEKSEIFDDQFSVERPDGSNFTLKIRSTKLEDSAMYFCASKRGRAVQFFGPGTRLTVL.

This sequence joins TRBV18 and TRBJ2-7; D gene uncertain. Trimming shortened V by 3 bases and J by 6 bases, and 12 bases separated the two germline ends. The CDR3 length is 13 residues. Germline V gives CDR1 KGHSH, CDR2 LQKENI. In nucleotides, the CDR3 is TGTGCCAGCTCACCGAGCCTTCCTCGCGAGCAGTACTTC. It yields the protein CASSPSLPREQYF. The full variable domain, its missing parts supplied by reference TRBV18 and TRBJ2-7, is NAGVMQNPRHLVRRRGQEARLRCSPMKGHSHVYWYRQLPEEGLKFMVYLQKENIIDESGMPKERFSAEFPKEGPSILRIQQVVRGDSAAYFCASSPSLPREQYFGPGTRLTVT.

The CDR3 DNA follows: TGTGCCAGCAGCGTAGCCGGGACTAGCGGGAGGCGAGTTAGCACAGATACGCAGTATTTT. Protein product: CASSVAGTSGRRVSTDTQYF. The V and J genes are TRBV9 and TRBJ2-3; 15 bases line up with TRBD2. The CDR3 runs to 20 residues. V lost 0 bases, J lost 0 bases, and 8 bases stayed unmatched. From germline, CDR1 is SGDLS and CDR2 YYNGEE.

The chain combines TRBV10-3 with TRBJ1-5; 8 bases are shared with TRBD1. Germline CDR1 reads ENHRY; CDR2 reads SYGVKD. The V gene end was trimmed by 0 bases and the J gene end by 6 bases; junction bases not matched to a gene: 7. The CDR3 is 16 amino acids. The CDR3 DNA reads TGTGCCATCAGTGAGTCGTGGCAGGGGGCAAGTCAGCCCCAGCATTTT. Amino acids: CAISESWQGASQPQHF.

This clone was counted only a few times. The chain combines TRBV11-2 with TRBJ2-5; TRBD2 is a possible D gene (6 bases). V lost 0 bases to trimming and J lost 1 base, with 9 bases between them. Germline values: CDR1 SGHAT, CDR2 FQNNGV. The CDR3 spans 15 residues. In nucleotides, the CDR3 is TGTGCCAGCAGCTTAGAGGGGGGAGGCCAAGAGACCCAGTACTTC. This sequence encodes CASSLEGGGQETQYF.

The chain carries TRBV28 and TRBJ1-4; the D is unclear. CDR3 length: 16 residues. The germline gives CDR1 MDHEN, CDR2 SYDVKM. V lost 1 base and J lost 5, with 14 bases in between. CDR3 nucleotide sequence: TGTGCCAGCAGTTTATTCGACGGAGTCCTAAATGAAAAACTGTTTTTT. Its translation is CASSLFDGVLNEKLFF.

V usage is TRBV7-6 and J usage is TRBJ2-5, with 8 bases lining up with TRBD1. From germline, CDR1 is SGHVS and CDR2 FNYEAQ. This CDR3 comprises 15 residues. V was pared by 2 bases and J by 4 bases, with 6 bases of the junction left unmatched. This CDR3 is CASSLWTGIGETQYF. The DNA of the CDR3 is TGTGCCAGCAGCTTATGGACAGGGATCGGAGAGACCCAGTACTTC.

The CDR3 nucleotides are TGCGCCAGCAGCTCTTCCGGGACAGCCGTTCAAATTTCCTACGAGCAGTACTTC. Translating it yields CASSSSGTAVQISYEQYF. The genes are TRBV5-1 and TRBJ2-7, with 7 bases lining up with TRBD1. V gave up 3 bases and J gave up 1 base; unmatched junction bases: 16. Germline loops: CDR1 SGHRS, CDR2 YFSETQ. This CDR3 comprises 18 residues.

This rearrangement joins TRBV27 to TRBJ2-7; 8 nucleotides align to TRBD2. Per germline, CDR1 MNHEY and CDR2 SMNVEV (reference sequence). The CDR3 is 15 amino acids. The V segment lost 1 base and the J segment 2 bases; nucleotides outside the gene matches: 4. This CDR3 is CASSLFIGRAYEQYF. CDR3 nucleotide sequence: TGTGCCAGCAGTTTATTTATCGGGAGGGCCTACGAGCAGTACTTC.

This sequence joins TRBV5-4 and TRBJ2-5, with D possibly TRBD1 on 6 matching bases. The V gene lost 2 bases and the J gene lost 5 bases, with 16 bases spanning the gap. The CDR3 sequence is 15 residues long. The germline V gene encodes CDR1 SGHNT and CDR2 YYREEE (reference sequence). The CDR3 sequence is CASSLTPGARETQYF. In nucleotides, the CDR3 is TGTGCCAGCAGCTTAACCCCAGGGGCTCGGGAGACCCAGTACTTC.

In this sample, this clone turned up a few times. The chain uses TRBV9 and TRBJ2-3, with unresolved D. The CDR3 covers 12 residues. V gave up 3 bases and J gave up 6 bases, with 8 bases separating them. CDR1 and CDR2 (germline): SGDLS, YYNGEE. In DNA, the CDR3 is TGTGCCAGCAGCGCCGGAGTGGATACGCAGTATTTT. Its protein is CASSAGVDTQYF.

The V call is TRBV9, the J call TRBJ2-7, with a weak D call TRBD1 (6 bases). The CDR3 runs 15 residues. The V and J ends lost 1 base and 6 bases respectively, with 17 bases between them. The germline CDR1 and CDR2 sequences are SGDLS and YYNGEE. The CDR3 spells CASSVQAAGVPEQYF. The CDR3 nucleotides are TGTGCCAGCAGCGTACAAGCGGCAGGGGTCCCCGAGCAGTACTTC. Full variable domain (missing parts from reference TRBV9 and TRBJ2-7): DSGVTQTPKHLITATGQRVTLRCSPRSGDLSVYWYQQSLDQGLQFLIQYYNGEERAKGNILERFSAQQFPDLHSELNLSSLELGDSALYFCASSVQAAGVPEQYFGPGTRLTVT.